The 27 T cell receptor beta chains below all came from one sample that was sequenced in a study of blood T cells in healthy people across ages. The second PCR ran about 6 to 12 cycles with a sample-barcoded 5' primer and J-beta primers. TCRdb fed the 5' RACE reads into MiXCR, producing one record per CDR3 protein. The sample carries approximately 800,000 distinct CDR3 sequences, 58% recorded once. The sequenced sample consisted of blood. The receptors come from a man aged 25 to 40 in good health.

The chain recombines TRBV20-1 with TRBJ2-1, with 7 bases identical to TRBD2. Germline V gives CDR1 DFQATT, CDR2 SNEGSKA (reference sequence). This CDR3 spans 14 amino acids. Trimming cost V 6 bases and J 3 bases; bases outside gene matches: 8. This CDR3 is CSAPTSEGYNEQFF. DNA for the CDR3: TGCAGTGCCCCCACTAGCGAGGGCTACAATGAGCAGTTCTTC.

This clonotype was counted a few times. This rearrangement joins TRBV5-1 to TRBJ2-5; D could derive from TRBD1 or TRBD2 (5 bases each). The CDR3 contains 13 residues. With 4 bases removed from V and 3 bases from J, the gap between germline ends came to 10 bases. Per germline, CDR1 SGHRS and CDR2 YFSETQ. The CDR3 coding sequence is TGCGCCAGCAGCGAGGGGTCAGAAGAGACCCAGTACTTC. Translated: CASSEGSEETQYF. Supplemented by reference TRBV5-1 and TRBJ2-5, the full variable domain reads KAGVTQTPRYLIKTRGQQVTLSCSPISGHRSVSWYQQTPGQGLQFLFEYFSETQRNKGNFPGRFSGRQFSNSRSEMNVSTLELGDSALYLCASSEGSEETQYFGPGTRLLVL.

CDR3 bases: TGCAGTGCTAGGAGGGATGGTAACACTGAAGCTTTCTTT. Translation gives CSARRDGNTEAFF. The chain has TRBV20-1 and TRBJ1-1; D uncertain. V was shortened by 3 bases and J by 2 bases, with 10 bases between the two germline ends. The CDR3 covers 13 residues. Per the germline V gene, CDR1 is DFQATT and CDR2 is SNEGSKA (reference sequence).

The chain couples TRBV5-5 to TRBJ2-3; 8 nucleotides agree with TRBD2. J lost 0 bases, V lost 3 bases, and 6 bases had no gene match. CDR1 and CDR2 from the germline V gene are SGHKS and YYEKEE (reference sequence). The CDR3 length is 16 residues. The CDR3 DNA sequence: TGTGCCAGCAGCTCGGCCGGGACTAGAAGCACAGATACGCAGTATTTT. It codes for CASSSAGTRSTDTQYF.

V gene TRBV6-6 combines with J gene TRBJ2-7; either TRBD1 or TRBD2 may supply D (5 bases each). CDR3 length: 13 amino acids. Germline V gene lookup returns CDR1 MNHNY and CDR2 SVGAGI (reference sequence). Trimming cost V 2 bases and J 3 bases, with 8 bases left between them. CDR3: CASSYRDGYEQYF. DNA of the CDR3: TGTGCCAGCAGTTACCGGGACGGCTACGAGCAGTACTTC.

The chain uses TRBV5-1 and TRBJ1-1; D remains ambiguous. V shed 6 bases and J shed 1 base, with 10 bases lying between them. Germline CDR1 and CDR2: SGHRS and YFSETQ. The CDR3 runs to 13 residues. The CDR3 nucleotides read TGCGCCAGCAAGTTGGGAGGGAACACTGAAGCTTTCTTT. Translation: CASKLGGNTEAFF. Supplemented by reference TRBV5-1 and TRBJ1-1, the full variable domain reads KAGVTQTPRYLIKTRGQQVTLSCSPISGHRSVSWYQQTPGQGLQFLFEYFSETQRNKGNFPGRFSGRQFSNSRSEMNVSTLELGDSALYLCASKLGGNTEAFFGQGTRLTVV.

This chain uses TRBV2 with TRBJ2-1; D call uncertain. In germline, CDR1 is SNHLY, CDR2 FYNNEI. This CDR3 has 14 residues. The germline V and J ends were trimmed by 6 bases and 4 bases, with 13 bases remaining between them. The CDR3 sequence: CASRRIGTYNEQFF. DNA of the CDR3: TGTGCCAGCAGAAGGATAGGAACTTACAATGAGCAGTTCTTC.

The CDR3 nucleotides read TGCGCCAGCAGCCAAGAATTCAGACCAGCGGTCAATGAGCAGTTCTTC. Protein: CASSQEFRPAVNEQFF. The chain is built from TRBV4-3 and TRBJ2-1; perhaps TRBD2 as D (5 bases). The germline V and J ends were trimmed by 0 bases and 6 bases, with 15 bases remaining between them. Germline CDR1 LGHNA, CDR2 YSLEER. The CDR3 extends over 16 amino acids.

The chain links TRBV28 to TRBJ2-1, with TRBD2 matching over 8 bases. Germline V gene lookup returns CDR1 MDHEN and CDR2 SYDVKM. CDR3 length equals 15 residues. V dropped 3 bases and J dropped 7; count of bases not matched to a gene: 8. In DNA, the CDR3 is TGTGCCAGCAGTTTTGGGCTAGCGGGTGGGAATGAGCAGTTCTTC. Encoded protein: CASSFGLAGGNEQFF.

Written as DNA, the CDR3 is TGTGCCAGCGGCCCCGGGGGCTATGGCTACACCTTC. Protein sequence: CASGPGGYGYTF. The rearrangement joins TRBV12-3 or TRBV12-4 to TRBJ1-2; tentatively, D is TRBD1 (5 bases). This CDR3 spans 12 amino acids. Trimming pared 8 bases from V and 4 bases from J, leaving 11 bases between.

This clonotype showed up just once. The chain couples TRBV6-2 or TRBV6-3 to TRBJ2-3; D is tentatively TRBD1 or TRBD2 (6 bases each). CDR1 MNHEY and CDR2 SVGEGT come from the germline V gene. The ends were cut back, 6 bases at V and 1 base at J, with 14 bases in the middle. The CDR3 length is 15 residues. This CDR3 is CASSLYRGRTDTQYF. The CDR3 coding sequence is TGTGCCAGCAGCCTCTACCGGGGGCGCACAGATACGCAGTATTTT.

The chain links TRBV11-1 to TRBJ2-3, with 7 bases that match TRBD1. Germline loops: CDR1 SGHAT, CDR2 FQDESV (reference sequence). Trimming at V came to 4 bases and at J to 2 bases, leaving 6 bases not matched to a gene. The CDR3 sequence is 15 residues long. The CDR3: CASSSQGVITDTQYF. The CDR3 bases are TGTGCCAGCAGCTCCCAGGGGGTGATCACAGATACGCAGTATTTT.

This rearrangement joins TRBV4-3 to TRBJ1-6; D gene ambiguous. The CDR3 totals 14 residues. Germline V gene sequence: CDR1 LGHNA, CDR2 YSLEER. V lost 4 bases, J lost 7 bases, and 11 bases lay in between. The CDR3 coding sequence is TGCGCCAGCAGCCTAGAGACCCCGAATTCACCCCTCCACTTT. Its translation is CASSLETPNSPLHF.

On this clonotype itself: The junction departs from germline at one end; a sequencing error may be responsible. This CDR3 is CASSLDLDEPGSTIYF. CDR3 in DNA: TGTGCCAGCAGCTTAGATCTAGATGAACCTGGAAGCACCATATATTTT. The chain uses TRBV11-2 and TRBJ1-3; no clear D. The germline V gene has CDR1 SGHAT and CDR2 FQNNGV. The CDR3 contains 16 residues.

The CDR3 reads CASSQRQVYYGYTF. CDR3 DNA sequence: TGTGCCAGCAGCCAACGACAGGTGTACTATGGCTACACCTTC. This sequence joins TRBV7-2 and TRBJ1-2; possible D gene TRBD1, 6 bases. Germline CDR1 and CDR2: SGHTA and FQGNSA. Deletions cut 5 bases from V and 3 bases from J, with 13 bases between. The length of the CDR3 is 14 residues.

For this clonotype: At one end the junction does not follow the germline gene, possibly because of a read error. The chain is built from TRBV5-1 and TRBJ2-1; tentative D call: TRBD2 (5 bases). Germline lookup yields CDR1 SGHRS and CDR2 YFSETQ. The CDR3 sequence is 13 residues long. In DNA form, the CDR3 reads TGCGCCAGCAGGGCGCCTAGCTACCATGAGCAGTTCTTC. Amino acids: CASRAPSYHEQFF. Together with reference TRBV5-1 and TRBJ2-1, the CDR3 gives the full variable domain: KAGVTQTPRYLIKTRGQQVTLSCSPISGHRSVSWYQQTPGQGLQFLFEYFSETQRNKGNFPGRFSGRQFSNSRSEMNVSTLELGDSALYLCASRAPSYHEQFFGPGTRLTVL.

This clonotype was picked up a small number of times. V gene TRBV6-2 or TRBV6-3 combines with J gene TRBJ2-7; 7 bases are a match to TRBD2. After removal of 5 bases from V and 6 bases from J, the junction contained 13 bases not matched to a gene. Per the germline V gene, CDR1 is MNHEY and CDR2 is SVGEGT. The CDR3 length is 15 residues. CDR3: CASSPYPVRGGEQYF. CDR3 DNA sequence: TGTGCCAGCAGTCCCTACCCGGTGCGCGGGGGCGAGCAGTACTTC.

This clonotype was seen only a few times. V usage is TRBV6-6 and J usage is TRBJ2-4, with a possible D match to TRBD2 (5 bases). The CDR3 is 11 residues long. The ends were cut back, 5 bases at V and 13 bases at J, with 12 bases in the middle. Germline V gene sequence: CDR1 MNHNY, CDR2 SVGAGI (reference sequence). As DNA, the CDR3 is TGTGCCAGCAGTCCCGAGGGAGAGCAGTACTTC. This sequence encodes CASSPEGEQYF.

The V and J genes are TRBV7-2 and TRBJ2-5; 13 nucleotides agree with TRBD2. Germline V gene data show CDR1 as SGHTA and CDR2 as FQGNSA. The trim removed 1 base at V and 4 bases at J, leaving 6 bases unmatched. The CDR3 contains 17 residues. The CDR3 sequence is CASSLGRLAGGRETQYF. CDR3 DNA: TGTGCCAGCAGCTTAGGGAGACTAGCGGGAGGCAGAGAGACCCAGTACTTC.

This chain joins TRBV3-1 and TRBJ2-1; D is unclear. Trimming took 4 bases from V and 13 from J, leaving 17 bases between them. The CDR3 is 13 residues long. Per germline, CDR1 LGHDT and CDR2 YNNKEL (reference sequence). CDR3 region: CASSPHSRHRQFF. In DNA, the CDR3 is TGTGCCAGCAGCCCCCACTCCCGCCACCGTCAGTTCTTC.

This sequence joins TRBV5-5 and TRBJ2-2, with a weak D call TRBD1 (5 bases). The CDR3 spans 13 residues. In germline, CDR1 is SGHKS, CDR2 YYEKEE (reference sequence). V lost 6 bases and J 7 bases, leaving 13 bases between the germline ends. CDR3 DNA: TGTGCCAGCACGCAGGGCGTGGGCGGGGAGCTGTTTTTT. Amino acid sequence: CASTQGVGGELFF.

CDR3 amino acids: CASNVWGETQYF. CDR3 bases: TGTGCCAGCAACGTCTGGGGGGAGACCCAGTACTTC. The chain recombines TRBV7-2 with TRBJ2-5; either TRBD1 or TRBD2 may fit D (5 bases each). Germline CDR1 and CDR2: SGHTA and FQGNSA. Deletions cut 7 bases from V and 5 bases from J, with 11 bases between. CDR3 length equals 12 residues. Together with reference TRBV7-2 and TRBJ2-5, the CDR3 gives the full variable domain: GAGVSQSPSNKVTEKGKDVELRCDPISGHTALYWYRQSLGQGLEFLIYFQGNSAPDKSGLPSDRFSAERTGGSVSTLTIQRTQQEDSAVYLCASNVWGETQYFGPGTRLLVL.

V and J are TRBV2 and TRBJ1-4, with unresolved D. V shed 6 bases and J shed 5 bases, with 7 bases lying between them. The CDR3 runs to 12 residues. The germline CDR1 and CDR2 sequences are SNHLY and FYNNEI. The DNA of the CDR3 is TGTGCCAGCAGGGTACCAAATGAAAAACTGTTTTTT. Protein: CASRVPNEKLFF.

This clonotype has more than one count but fewer than ten. J is TRBJ1-1 and V is TRBV7-9, with D tentatively TRBD1 (5 bases). The CDR3 contains 13 residues. Trimming took off 6 bases at V and 5 bases at J, with 13 bases between the two ends. Germline V CDR1 and CDR2: SEHNR, FQNEAQ (reference sequence). The CDR3 bases are TGTGCCAGCAGTACGGTGGGGGGGACTGAAGCTTTCTTT. It encodes CASSTVGGTEAFF.

The chain links TRBV29-1 to TRBJ2-3; D uncertain. Looked up from germline, CDR1 is SQVTM and CDR2 is ANQGSEA. The CDR3 runs to 14 residues. V was pared by 5 bases and J by 6 bases, with 18 bases between. The DNA of the CDR3 is TGCAGCGTTAAGGACCTTCAGGAGTCGGATACGCAGTATTTT. Amino acids: CSVKDLQESDTQYF.

This clonotype has only one observation. This chain joins TRBV10-3 and TRBJ2-1; D is ambiguous. This CDR3 comprises 12 residues. Germline V gives CDR1 ENHRY, CDR2 SYGVKD. Trimming removed 0 bases at V and 7 bases at J, with 4 bases between. The CDR3 DNA reads as TGTGCCATCAGTGAGTCCAGTAATGAGCAGTTCTTC. This encodes CAISESSNEQFF.

The chain is built from TRBV6-5 and TRBJ2-7, with D maybe TRBD1 (5 bases). The CDR3 loop spans 17 amino acids. The germline V and J ends were trimmed by 0 bases and 2 bases, with 17 bases remaining between them. The germline V gene encodes CDR1 MNHEY and CDR2 SVGAGI. The CDR3 spells CASSYSSYGHAAYEQYF. The CDR3 DNA reads as TGTGCCAGCAGTTACTCGAGCTACGGACACGCCGCCTACGAGCAGTACTTC.